The 2 T cell receptor beta chains below all came from one sample that was sequenced in a study of tumor-infiltrating lymphocytes in primary liver carcinoma. Co-extraction yielded RNA and DNA from around 20-30 mg of unsorted bulk tissue. Production of TCR beta cDNA used approximately 0.45 ug total RNA together with a constant-region primer. Slightly modified ARM-PCR with three nested multiplex PCR rounds yielded TCR beta libraries. The opening two PCR rounds, nine to eleven cycles each, paired TRBV1-TRBV30 forward primers with a C-beta reverse primer. One entry per CDR3 protein results from TCRdb running MiXCR on the multiplex PCR reads. The sample contains 100,000 to 150,000 distinct CDR3 sequences, around 64% of which appear only once. Material: liver tumor tissue from sampling region 3. Documented subset: tumor region T3, left-lateral pole. Receptors were obtained from a woman in her sixties with primary liver carcinoma and hepatitis B virus infection.

This clonotype was counted many times. The rearrangement uses TRBV29-1 and TRBJ1-1, with 9 bases lining up with TRBD1. The length of the CDR3 is 15 residues. V lost 3 bases to trimming and J lost 3 bases; unmatched junction nucleotides: 8. Germline CDR1 and CDR2: SQVTM and ANQGSEA. In DNA form, the CDR3 reads TGCAGCGTTGATGCCGACAGGGGGAAGGACACTGAAGCTTTCTTT. This codes for CSVDADRGKDTEAFF.

There are a few counts of this clonotype. One base away lies a much larger clone, so this may be a sequencing read error. Given the absence of the conserved phenylalanine or tryptophan at the CDR3 end, a read error is likely. This sequence joins TRBV6-6 and TRBJ2-1; TRBD1 or TRBD2 may be the D gene (5 bases each). The CDR3 is made up of 13 amino acids. Germline CDR1 is MNHNY and CDR2 is SVGAGI (reference sequence). Trimming took 0 bases from V and 8 from J, leaving 8 bases between them. CDR3 coding DNA: TGTGCCAGCAGTTACTCCAGGGACCATGAGCAGTTCCTC. This sequence encodes CASSYSRDHEQFL.